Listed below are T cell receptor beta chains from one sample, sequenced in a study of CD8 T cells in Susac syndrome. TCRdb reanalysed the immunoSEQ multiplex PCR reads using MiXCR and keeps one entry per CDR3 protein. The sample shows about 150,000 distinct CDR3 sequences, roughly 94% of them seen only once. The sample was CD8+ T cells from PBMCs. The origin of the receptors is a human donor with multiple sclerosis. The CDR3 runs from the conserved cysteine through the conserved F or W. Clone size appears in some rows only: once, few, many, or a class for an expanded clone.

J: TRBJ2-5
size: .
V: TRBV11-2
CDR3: CASTERQRGLVAQPQETQYF

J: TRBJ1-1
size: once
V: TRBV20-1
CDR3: CSAREAGVWDTEAFF

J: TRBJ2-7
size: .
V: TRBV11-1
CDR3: CASSFGFSSYEQYF

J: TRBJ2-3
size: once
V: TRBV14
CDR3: CASSQGGSSTDTQYF

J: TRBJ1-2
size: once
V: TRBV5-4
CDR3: CATPRGGYGYTF

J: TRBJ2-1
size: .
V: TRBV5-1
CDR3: CASSSLAGPSYNEQFF

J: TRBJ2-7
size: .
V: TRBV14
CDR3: CASSQEGYEQYF

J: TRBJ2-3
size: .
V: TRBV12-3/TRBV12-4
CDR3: CASSRTSGGTDTQYF

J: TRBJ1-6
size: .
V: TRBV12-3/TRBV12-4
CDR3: CASSLAAYNSPLHF

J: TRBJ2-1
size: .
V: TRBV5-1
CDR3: CASSFWTGSNYEQFF

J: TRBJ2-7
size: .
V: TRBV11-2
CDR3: CASSMGLAGEQYF

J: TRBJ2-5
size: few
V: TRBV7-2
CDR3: CASSLSPTGGVETQYF

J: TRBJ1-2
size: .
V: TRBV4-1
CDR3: CASSQPRGKGYTF

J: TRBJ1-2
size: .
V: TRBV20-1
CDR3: CSARSTQLPGYTF

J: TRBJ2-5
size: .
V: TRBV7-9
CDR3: CASSSSGRQETQYF

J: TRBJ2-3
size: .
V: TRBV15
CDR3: CATSTVAGGSTDTQYF

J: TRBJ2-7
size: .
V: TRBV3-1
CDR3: CASSQGMDSPIYEQYF

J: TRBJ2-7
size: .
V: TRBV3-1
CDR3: CASSLKYRTASTYEQYF

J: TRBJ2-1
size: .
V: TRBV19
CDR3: CASSLDRGWFF

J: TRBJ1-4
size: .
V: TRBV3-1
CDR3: CASSPGGGGWEKLFF

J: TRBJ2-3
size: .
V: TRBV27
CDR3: CASSPLAGVTDTQYF